Each of the 9 T cell receptor beta chains below was sequenced from the same sample in a study of cytomegalovirus exposure and HLA in healthy donors. 13 Jbeta primers and 60 Vbeta primers were used for the PCR. Only in-frame clones appear in the TCRdb table, and some are missing; sequencing was by immunoSEQ multiplex PCR. The profile shows tens of thousands of clones, less than 80% of them singletons. Sequenced input: PBMCs. All receptors derive from a young man in good health and CMV-seronegative.

This clone was detected a few times. The chain couples TRBV27 to TRBJ2-7, with 10 nucleotides matching TRBD2. From germline, CDR1 is MNHEY and CDR2 SMNVEV (reference sequence). There are 15 residues in the CDR3. The V and J ends lost 3 bases and 3 bases, in that order; junction bases with no gene match: 5. CDR3 in DNA: TGTGCCAGCAGTTTGATGAGGACTAGCGGCTACGAGCAGTACTTC. Translation gives CASSLMRTSGYEQYF.

The chain is built from TRBV28 and TRBJ2-2, with TRBD1 matching over 9 bases. V lost 7 bases and J lost 0; bases outside the gene matches: 3. The CDR3 runs to 15 residues. CDR1 and CDR2 (germline): MDHEN, SYDVKM. The CDR3 loop reads CASITGGANTGELFF. In nucleotides, the CDR3 is TGTGCCAGCATAACAGGGGGCGCGAACACCGGGGAGCTGTTTTTT. The variable domain in full, completed from reference TRBV28 and TRBJ2-2, reads DVKVTQSSRYLVKRTGEKVFLECVQDMDHENMFWYRQDPGLGLRLIYFSYDVKMKEKGDIPEGYSVSREKKERFSLILESASTNQTSMYLCASITGGANTGELFFGEGSRLTVL.

J is TRBJ2-1 and V is TRBV9, with a possible D match to TRBD1 (5 bases). Trimming removed 2 bases from V and 12 bases from J, with 21 bases in between. CDR3 length equals 15 residues. Germline values: CDR1 SGDLS, CDR2 YYNGEE. The CDR3 region has the DNA TGTGCCAGCAGCGTCCCCCCCCTTGCCCAGGGTGGGCAGTTCTTC. Its protein is CASSVPPLAQGGQFF. The whole variable domain, remainder taken from reference TRBV9 and TRBJ2-1, is DSGVTQTPKHLITATGQRVTLRCSPRSGDLSVYWYQQSLDQGLQFLIQYYNGEERAKGNILERFSAQQFPDLHSELNLSSLELGDSALYFCASSVPPLAQGGQFFGPGTRLTVL.

V usage is TRBV7-8 and J usage is TRBJ1-5; weak D call: TRBD1 (6 bases). Per the germline V gene, CDR1 is SGHVS and CDR2 is FQNEAQ. The CDR3 spans 15 residues. V was clipped by 1 base and J by 2 bases, with 9 bases between them. The CDR3: CASSLERTGNQPQHF. CDR3 bases: TGTGCCAGCAGCTTAGAAAGGACAGGCAATCAGCCCCAGCATTTT.

This clone was picked up one time. This chain uses TRBV5-1 with TRBJ2-3; 8 bases line up with TRBD1. CDR1 SGHRS and CDR2 YFSETQ come from the germline V gene. J lost 2 bases, V lost 0 bases, and 2 bases had no gene match. This CDR3 comprises 15 residues. This chain's CDR3 is CASSLETGVTDTQYF. DNA for the CDR3: TGCGCCAGCAGCTTGGAGACAGGGGTCACAGATACGCAGTATTTT.

This clone has only one observation. The chain has TRBV11-3 and TRBJ2-1; 7 bases agree with TRBD1. Germline V gives CDR1 SGHNT, CDR2 YENEEA. This CDR3 contains 16 residues. V was pared by 0 bases and J by 3 bases, with 5 bases of the junction left unmatched. The CDR3 DNA follows: TGTGCCAGCAGCTTAGAGGACAGGCAGGGCTACAATGAGCAGTTCTTC. Translation gives CASSLEDRQGYNEQFF.

This chain joins TRBV4-2 and TRBJ2-5; 7 positions match TRBD2. Germline V gives CDR1 LGHNA, CDR2 YNFKEQ. The CDR3 extends over 15 amino acids. With 1 base clipped from V and 5 bases from J, the junction kept 7 bases outside the gene matches. This CDR3 is CASSQVTGGMETQYF. CDR3 DNA sequence: TGTGCCAGCAGCCAAGTGACGGGAGGAATGGAGACCCAGTACTTC.

The J gene is TRBJ2-1, the V gene TRBV13, with TRBD2 matching over 15 bases. The CDR3 runs to 16 residues. The J segment lost 3 bases and the V segment lost 3 bases, leaving 0 bases of the junction unmatched. Germline CDR1 and CDR2: PRHDT and FYEKMQ (reference sequence). The CDR3 DNA follows: TGTGCCAGCAGCTTGGGACTAGCGGGGGGCTACAATGAGCAGTTCTTC. Translated, it gives CASSLGLAGGYNEQFF.

This clone appeared a few times. The chain couples TRBV4-1 to TRBJ2-6, with 9 bases aligning to TRBD1. With V trimmed by 3 bases and J by 3 bases, 12 bases remained unmatched. This CDR3 comprises 19 residues. Germline V gene lookup returns CDR1 MGHRA and CDR2 YSYEKL. The CDR3: CASSHLPGQGYIGANVLTF. In nucleotides, the CDR3 is TGCGCCAGCAGCCACCTACCGGGACAGGGATATATTGGGGCCAACGTCCTGACTTTC.